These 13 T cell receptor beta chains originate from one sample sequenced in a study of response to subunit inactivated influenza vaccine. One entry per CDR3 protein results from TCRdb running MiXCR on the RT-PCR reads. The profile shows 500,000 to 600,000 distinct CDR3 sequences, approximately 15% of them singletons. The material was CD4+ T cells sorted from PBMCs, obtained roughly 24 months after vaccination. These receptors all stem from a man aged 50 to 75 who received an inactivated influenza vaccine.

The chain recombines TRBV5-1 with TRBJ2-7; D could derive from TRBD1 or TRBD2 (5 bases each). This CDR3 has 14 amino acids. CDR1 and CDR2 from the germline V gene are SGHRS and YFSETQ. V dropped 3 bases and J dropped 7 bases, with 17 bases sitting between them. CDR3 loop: CASSSLGEIGEQYF. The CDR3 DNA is TGCGCCAGCAGCTCCTTAGGGGAGATAGGTGAGCAGTACTTC. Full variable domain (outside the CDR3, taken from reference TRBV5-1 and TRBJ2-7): KAGVTQTPRYLIKTRGQQVTLSCSPISGHRSVSWYQQTPGQGLQFLFEYFSETQRNKGNFPGRFSGRQFSNSRSEMNVSTLELGDSALYLCASSSLGEIGEQYFGPGTRLTVT.

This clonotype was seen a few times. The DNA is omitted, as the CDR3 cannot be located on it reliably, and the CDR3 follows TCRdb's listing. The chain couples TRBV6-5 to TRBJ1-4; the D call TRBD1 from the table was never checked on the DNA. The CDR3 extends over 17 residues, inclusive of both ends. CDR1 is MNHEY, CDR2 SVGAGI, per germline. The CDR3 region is CASSYSGRVENEKLFFF.

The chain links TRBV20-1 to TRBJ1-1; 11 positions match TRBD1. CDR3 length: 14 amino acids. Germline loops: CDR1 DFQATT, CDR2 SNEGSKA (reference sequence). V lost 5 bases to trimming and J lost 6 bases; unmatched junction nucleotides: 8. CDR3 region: CSAGAWDRGSEAFF. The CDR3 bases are TGCAGTGCTGGGGCCTGGGACAGGGGGTCTGAAGCTTTCTTT.

The CDR3 here is CASSFFRGWGTDTQYF. The CDR3 bases are TGTGCCAGCAGCTTTTTTAGGGGTTGGGGCACAGATACGCAGTATTTT. V gene TRBV5-5 combines with J gene TRBJ2-3; maybe TRBD1 (5 bases). Between the trimmed V and J ends, which lost 2 bases and 1 base, there was a span of 14 bases. The CDR3 spans 16 residues. Per the germline V gene, CDR1 is SGHKS and CDR2 is YYEKEE (reference sequence). The full variable domain, with the rest looked up from reference TRBV5-5 and TRBJ2-3, is DAGVTQSPTHLIKTRGQQVTLRCSPISGHKSVSWYQQVLGQGPQFIFQYYEKEERGRGNFPDRFSARQFPNYSSELNVNALLLGDSALYLCASSFFRGWGTDTQYFGPGTRLTVL.

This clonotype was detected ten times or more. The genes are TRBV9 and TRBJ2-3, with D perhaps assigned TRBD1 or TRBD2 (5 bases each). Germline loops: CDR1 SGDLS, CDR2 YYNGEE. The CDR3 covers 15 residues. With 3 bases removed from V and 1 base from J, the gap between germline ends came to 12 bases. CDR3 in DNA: TGTGCCAGCAGCGGTACACCGGGACGCACAGATACGCAGTATTTT. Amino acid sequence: CASSGTPGRTDTQYF.

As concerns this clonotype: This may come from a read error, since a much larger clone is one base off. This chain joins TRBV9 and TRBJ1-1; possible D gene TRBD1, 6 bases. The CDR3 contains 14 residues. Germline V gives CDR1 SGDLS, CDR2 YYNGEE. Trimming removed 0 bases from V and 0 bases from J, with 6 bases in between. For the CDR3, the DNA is TGTGCCAGCAGCGTAGCAGGGGTGAACACTGAAGCTTTCTTT. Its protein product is CASSVAGVNTEAFF.

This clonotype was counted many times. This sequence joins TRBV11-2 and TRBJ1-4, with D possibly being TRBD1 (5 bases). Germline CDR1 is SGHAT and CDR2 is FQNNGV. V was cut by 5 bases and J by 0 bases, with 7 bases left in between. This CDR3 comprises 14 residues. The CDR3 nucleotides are TGTGCCAGCAGCCCAGGGACAACTAATGAAAAACTGTTTTTT. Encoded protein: CASSPGTTNEKLFF.

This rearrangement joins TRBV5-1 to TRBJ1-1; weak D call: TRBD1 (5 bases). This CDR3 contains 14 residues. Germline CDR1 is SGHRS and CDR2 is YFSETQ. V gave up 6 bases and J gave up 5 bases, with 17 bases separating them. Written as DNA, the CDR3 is TGCGCCAGCAAAGTCGCTTCAAGGGGAACTGAAGCTTTCTTT. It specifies CASKVASRGTEAFF.

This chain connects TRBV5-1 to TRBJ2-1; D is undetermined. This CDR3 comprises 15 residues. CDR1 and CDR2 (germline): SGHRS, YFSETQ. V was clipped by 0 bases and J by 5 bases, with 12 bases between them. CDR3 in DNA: TGCGCCAGCAGCTTGGTTGTTGGCGGAAACAATGAGCAGTTCTTC. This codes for CASSLVVGGNNEQFF.

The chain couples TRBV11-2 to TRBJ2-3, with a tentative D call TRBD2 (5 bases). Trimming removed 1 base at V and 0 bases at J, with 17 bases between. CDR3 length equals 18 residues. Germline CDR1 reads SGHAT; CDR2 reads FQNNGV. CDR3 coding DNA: TGTGCCAGCAGCTTAGTCCTGTACTCGGGAACTAGCACAGATACGCAGTATTTT. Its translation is CASSLVLYSGTSTDTQYF.

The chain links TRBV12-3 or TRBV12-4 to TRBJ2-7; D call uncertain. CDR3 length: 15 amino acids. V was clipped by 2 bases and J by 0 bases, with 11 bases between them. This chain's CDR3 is CASSLYDGYSYEQYF. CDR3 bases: TGTGCCAGCAGTTTATATGACGGTTACTCCTACGAGCAGTACTTC.

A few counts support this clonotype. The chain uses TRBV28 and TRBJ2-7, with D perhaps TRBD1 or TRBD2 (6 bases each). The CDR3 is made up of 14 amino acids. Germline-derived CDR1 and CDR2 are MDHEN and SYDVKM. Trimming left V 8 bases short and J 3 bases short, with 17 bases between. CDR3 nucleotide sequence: TGTGCCAGCCGATTTTGGGGGGCCGGCTACGAGCAGTACTTC. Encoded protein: CASRFWGAGYEQYF.

CDR3 DNA: TGTGCCAGCAGTTTGGGACCAGCCACTGAAGCTTTCTTT. Translated: CASSLGPATEAFF. This sequence joins TRBV27 and TRBJ1-1; D is perhaps TRBD1 (5 bases). V was cut by 3 bases and J by 4 bases, with 9 bases left in between. Germline CDR1 MNHEY, CDR2 SMNVEV (reference sequence). The CDR3 length is 13 residues.